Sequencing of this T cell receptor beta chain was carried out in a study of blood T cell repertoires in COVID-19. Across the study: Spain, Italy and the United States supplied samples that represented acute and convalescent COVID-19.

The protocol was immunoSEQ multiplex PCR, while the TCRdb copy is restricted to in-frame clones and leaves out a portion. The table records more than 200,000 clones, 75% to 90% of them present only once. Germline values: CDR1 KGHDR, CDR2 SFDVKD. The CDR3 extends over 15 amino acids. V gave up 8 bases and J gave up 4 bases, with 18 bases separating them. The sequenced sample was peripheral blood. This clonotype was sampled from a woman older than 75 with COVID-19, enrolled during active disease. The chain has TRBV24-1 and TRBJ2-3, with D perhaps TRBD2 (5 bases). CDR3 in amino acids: CATTSSGGGADTQYF. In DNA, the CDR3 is TGTGCCACCACGAGCAGCGGAGGAGGTGCAGATACGCAGTATTTT.